These 7 T cell receptor beta chains share one sample of origin, sequenced in a study of CDR3 diversity in severe acne. TCRdb redid the calling of the PCR reads with MiXCR, one entry per CDR3 protein. The data show roughly 81,000 distinct CDR3 sequences, 48% seen once. The sequenced material came from blood. The origin of the receptors is a male donor in good health, serving as a control.

The V call is TRBV9, the J call TRBJ1-2; D unclear. CDR1 is SGDLS, CDR2 YYNGEE, per germline. V dropped 7 bases and J dropped 6 bases, with 7 bases sitting between them. The CDR3 contains 10 residues. CDR3 loop: CASGGHGYTF. The CDR3 bases are TGTGCCAGCGGCGGTCATGGCTACACCTTC.

The chain recombines TRBV20-1 with TRBJ1-6, with D possibly matching TRBD1 (6 bases). Trimming took 3 bases from V and 7 from J, leaving 10 bases between them. CDR1 and CDR2 from the germline V gene are DFQATT and SNEGSKA (reference sequence). There are 13 residues in the CDR3. In DNA, the CDR3 is TGCAGTGCTAGCAGCCAGGGGAATTCACCCCTCCACTTT. This gives the protein CSASSQGNSPLHF.

At least ten counts were recorded for this clonotype. This sequence joins TRBV7-9 and TRBJ2-5; no reliable D call. The CDR3 covers 14 residues. Germline lookup yields CDR1 SEHNR and CDR2 FQNEAQ (reference sequence). The V gene lost 5 bases and the J gene lost 5 bases, with 15 bases spanning the gap. CDR3 protein: CASSLIGPEETQYF. The CDR3 DNA follows: TGTGCCAGCAGCCTGATCGGTCCAGAGGAGACCCAGTACTTC. Together with reference TRBV7-9 and TRBJ2-5, the CDR3 gives the full variable domain: DTGVSQNPRHKITKRGQNVTFRCDPISEHNRLYWYRQTLGQGPEFLTYFQNEAQLEKSRLLSDRFSAERPKGSFSTLEIQRTEQGDSAMYLCASSLIGPEETQYFGPGTRLLVL.

This clonotype was observed a handful of times. The gene calls are TRBV4-1 and TRBJ2-7, with a possible D match to TRBD1 (9 bases). The CDR3 runs to 18 residues. Trimming shortened V by 4 bases and J by 0 bases, and 22 bases separated the two germline ends. Looked up from germline, CDR1 is MGHRA and CDR2 is YSYEKL. The CDR3 is CASSPRGGQGITSYEQYF. DNA for the CDR3: TGCGCCAGCAGCCCCCGGGGGGGACAGGGCATAACCTCCTACGAGCAGTACTTC.

This chain uses TRBV10-1 with TRBJ2-5; 10 bases match TRBD2. Germline V gene lookup returns CDR1 WNHNN and CDR2 SYGVQD (reference sequence). The CDR3 loop spans 15 amino acids. The J segment lost 4 bases and the V segment lost 2 bases, leaving 4 bases of the junction unmatched. CDR3 nucleotide sequence: TGCGCCAGCAGTGAGCCAATAGCGGGAGGAGAGACCCAGTACTTC. Protein: CASSEPIAGGETQYF.

By share of the sample, this clonotype is medium-sized. V is TRBV10-3 and J is TRBJ1-1; TRBD1 agrees at 7 bases. The CDR3 has 14 residues. CDR1 is ENHRY and CDR2 is SYGVKD in the germline V gene. The trim removed 7 bases at V and 1 base at J, leaving 6 bases unmatched. CDR3 sequence: CAITAGQPNTEAFF. For the CDR3, the DNA is TGTGCCATCACCGCGGGACAGCCGAACACTGAAGCTTTCTTT.

Notes on this clonotype: As the CDR3 is not closed by the conserved phenylalanine or tryptophan, this likely results from a read error. The DNA is left out, because the CDR3 cannot be placed on it with certainty; the CDR3 is given as TCRdb lists it. The V and J genes are TRBV6-1 and TRBJ2-2. Germline CDR1 is MNHNS and CDR2 is SASEGT. The CDR3 adds up to 8 amino acids, both ends counted. The CDR3 is CASSYSVA.